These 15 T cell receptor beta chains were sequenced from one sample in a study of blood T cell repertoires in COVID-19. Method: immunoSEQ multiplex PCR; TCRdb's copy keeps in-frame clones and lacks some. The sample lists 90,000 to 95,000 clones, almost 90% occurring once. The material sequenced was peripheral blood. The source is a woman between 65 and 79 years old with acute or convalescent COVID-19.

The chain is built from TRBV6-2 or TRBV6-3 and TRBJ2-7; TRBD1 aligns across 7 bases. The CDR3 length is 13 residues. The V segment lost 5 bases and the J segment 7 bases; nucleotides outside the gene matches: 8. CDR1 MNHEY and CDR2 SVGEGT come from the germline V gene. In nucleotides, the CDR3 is TGTGCCAGCAGTCGACAGGGAAAGGGGGAGCAGTACTTC. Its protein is CASSRQGKGEQYF.

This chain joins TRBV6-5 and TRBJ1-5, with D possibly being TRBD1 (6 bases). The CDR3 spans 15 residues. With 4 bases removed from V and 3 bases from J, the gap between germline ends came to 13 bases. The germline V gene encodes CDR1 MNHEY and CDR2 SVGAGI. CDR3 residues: CASSSRDTDNQPQHF. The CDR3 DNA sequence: TGTGCCAGCAGTTCCCGGGACACCGACAATCAGCCCCAGCATTTT.

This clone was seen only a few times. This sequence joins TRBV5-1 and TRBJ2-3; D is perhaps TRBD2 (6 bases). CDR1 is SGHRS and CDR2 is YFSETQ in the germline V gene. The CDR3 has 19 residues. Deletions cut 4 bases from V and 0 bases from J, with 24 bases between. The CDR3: CASSPAAWGVASSTDTQYF. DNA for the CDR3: TGCGCCAGCAGCCCGGCCGCGTGGGGGGTGGCCTCTAGCACAGATACGCAGTATTTT.

CDR3 sequence reads: CASTPDRPGTDTQYF. CDR3 bases: TGTGCCAGCACACCTGACAGGCCTGGCACAGATACGCAGTATTTT. This chain connects TRBV5-4 to TRBJ2-3; maybe TRBD1 (6 bases). V was shortened by 6 bases and J by 1 base, with 15 bases between the two germline ends. The CDR3 contains 15 residues. In germline, CDR1 is SGHNT, CDR2 YYREEE (reference sequence).

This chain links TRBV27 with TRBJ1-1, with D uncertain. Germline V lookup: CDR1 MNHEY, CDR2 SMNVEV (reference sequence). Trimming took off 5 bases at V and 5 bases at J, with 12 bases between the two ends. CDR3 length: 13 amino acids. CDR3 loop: CASSPQPRTEAFF. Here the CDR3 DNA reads TGTGCCAGCAGTCCACAACCCCGAACTGAAGCTTTCTTT.

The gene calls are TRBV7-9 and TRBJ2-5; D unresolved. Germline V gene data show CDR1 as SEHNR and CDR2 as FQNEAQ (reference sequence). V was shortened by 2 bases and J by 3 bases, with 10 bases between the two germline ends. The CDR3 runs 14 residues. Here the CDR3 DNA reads TGTGCCAGCAGCTTAAGCACAGTAAAAGAGACCCAGTACTTC. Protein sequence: CASSLSTVKETQYF.

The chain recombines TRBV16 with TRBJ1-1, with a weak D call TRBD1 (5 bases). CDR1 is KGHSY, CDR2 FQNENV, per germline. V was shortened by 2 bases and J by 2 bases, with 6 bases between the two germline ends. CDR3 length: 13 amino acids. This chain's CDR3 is CASSQTGNTEAFF. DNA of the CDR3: TGTGCCAGCAGCCAAACAGGTAACACTGAAGCTTTCTTT. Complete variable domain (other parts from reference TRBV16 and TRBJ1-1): GEEVAQTPKHLVRGEGQKAKLYCAPIKGHSYVFWYQQVLKNEFKFLISFQNENVFDETGMPKERFSAKCLPNSPCSLEIQATKLEDSAVYFCASSQTGNTEAFFGQGTRLTVV.

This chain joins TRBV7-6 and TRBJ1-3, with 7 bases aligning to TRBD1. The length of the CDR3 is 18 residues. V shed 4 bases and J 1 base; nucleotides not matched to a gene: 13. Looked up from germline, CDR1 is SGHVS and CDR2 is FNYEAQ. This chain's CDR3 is CASSSRQGAVYSGNTIYF. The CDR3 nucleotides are TGTGCCAGCAGCTCGAGACAGGGAGCTGTATATTCTGGAAACACCATATATTTT.

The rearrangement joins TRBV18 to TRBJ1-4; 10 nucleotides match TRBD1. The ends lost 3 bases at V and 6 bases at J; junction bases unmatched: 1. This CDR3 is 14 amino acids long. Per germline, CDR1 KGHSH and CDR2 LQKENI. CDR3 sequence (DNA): TGTGCCAGCTCACCCGGACAGGGGGATGAAAAACTGTTTTTT. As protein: CASSPGQGDEKLFF.

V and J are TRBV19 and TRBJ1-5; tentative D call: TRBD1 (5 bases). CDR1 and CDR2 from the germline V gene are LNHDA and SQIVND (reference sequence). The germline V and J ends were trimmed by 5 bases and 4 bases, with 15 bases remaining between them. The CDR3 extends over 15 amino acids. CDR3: CASSESQGGNQPQHF. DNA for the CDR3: TGTGCCAGTAGTGAATCGCAGGGTGGGAATCAGCCCCAGCATTTT.

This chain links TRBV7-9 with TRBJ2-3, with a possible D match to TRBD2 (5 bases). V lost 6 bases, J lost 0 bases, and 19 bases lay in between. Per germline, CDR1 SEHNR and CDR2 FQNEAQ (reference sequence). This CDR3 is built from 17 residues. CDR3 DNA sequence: TGTGCCAGCAGGTTCTCGTCGGGGATTGGGAGCACAGATACGCAGTATTTT. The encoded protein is CASRFSSGIGSTDTQYF.

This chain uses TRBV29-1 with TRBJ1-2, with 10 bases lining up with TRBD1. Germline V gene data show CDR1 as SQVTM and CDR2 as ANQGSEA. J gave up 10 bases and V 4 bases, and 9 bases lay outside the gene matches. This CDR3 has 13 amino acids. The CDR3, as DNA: TGCAGCGTTGCGGGGGGGACAGGGGATTCCTACACCTTC. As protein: CSVAGGTGDSYTF. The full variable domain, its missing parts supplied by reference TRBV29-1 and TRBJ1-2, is SAVISQKPSRDICQRGTSLTIQCQVDSQVTMMFWYRQQPGQSLTLIATANQGSEATYESGFVIDKFPISRPNLTFSTLTVSNMSPEDSSIYLCSVAGGTGDSYTFGSGTRLTVV.

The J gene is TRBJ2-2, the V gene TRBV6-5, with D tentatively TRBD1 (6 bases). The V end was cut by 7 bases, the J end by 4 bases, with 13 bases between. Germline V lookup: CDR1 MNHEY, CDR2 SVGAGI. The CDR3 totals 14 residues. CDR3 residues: CASIAGVGTGELFF. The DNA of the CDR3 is TGTGCCAGCATCGCAGGGGTTGGCACCGGGGAGCTGTTTTTT.

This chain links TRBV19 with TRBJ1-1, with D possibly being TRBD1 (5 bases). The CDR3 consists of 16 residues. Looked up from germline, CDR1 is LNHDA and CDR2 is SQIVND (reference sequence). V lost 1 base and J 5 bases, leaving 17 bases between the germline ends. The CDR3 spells CASSIVRTGGWTEAFF. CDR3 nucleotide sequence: TGTGCCAGTAGTATAGTTCGGACGGGGGGATGGACTGAAGCTTTCTTT. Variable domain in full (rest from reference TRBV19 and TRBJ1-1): DGGITQSPKYLFRKEGQNVTLSCEQNLNHDAMYWYRQDPGQGLRLIYYSQIVNDFQKGDIAEGYSVSREKKESFPLTVTSAQKNPTAFYLCASSIVRTGGWTEAFFGQGTRLTVV.

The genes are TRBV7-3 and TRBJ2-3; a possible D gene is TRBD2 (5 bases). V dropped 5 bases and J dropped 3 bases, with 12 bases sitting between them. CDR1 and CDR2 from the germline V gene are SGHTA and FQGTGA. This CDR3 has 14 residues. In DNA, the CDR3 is TGTGCCAGCAGCCTAGGAGGAGCTACAGATACGCAGTATTTT. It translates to CASSLGGATDTQYF.